This paragraph covers one T cell receptor beta chain sequence. This CDR3 spans 16 amino acids. Trimming removed 1 base from V and 3 bases from J; junction bases left unmatched: 6. Germline-derived CDR1 and CDR2 are SEHNR and FQNEAQ (reference sequence). Produced via immunoSEQ multiplex PCR; TCRdb's table is partial and in-frame only. The sample shows roughly 2.6 million clones, more than 80% of them seen only once. This specimen comes from a study of shared clonotypes between healthy human individuals. The specimen was naive CD4+ T cells sorted from blood. The subset: CD45RA+ positively selected. The TCR comes from a man aged 18 to 30 in good health. The chain combines TRBV7-9 with TRBJ2-3; 8 nucleotides match TRBD2. CDR3 sequence (DNA): TGTGCCAGCAGCTTAGAGGGCGGGAGGATAACAGATACGCAGTATTTT. Its translation is CASSLEGGRITDTQYF.